This T cell receptor (beta chain) originates from a study of CD8+ T cells in alopecia areata. About the research overall: Each of the treated patients was given oral tofacitinib, 5 to 10 mg twice daily, for moderate-to-severe alopecia areata.

This CDR3 is 15 amino acids long. The V end lost 1 base, the J end lost 7 bases, and 15 bases lay between the germline ends. Per the germline V gene, CDR1 is SGHTA and CDR2 is FQGNSA. There are a few counts of this clone. Samples from alopecia areata patients were lesional scalp punch biopsies and peripheral blood. Sequencing relied on a cDNA template that was reverse transcribed from extracted RNA. This table comes from immunoSEQ multiplex PCR, and its TCRdb copy is limited to in-frame clones, with some not included. Seen here are roughly 11,000 clones, approximately 57% observed once, and the top ten hold just over 14%.

The receptor was derived from a human donor with alopecia areata. The chain recombines TRBV7-2 with TRBJ2-3; D is uncertain. Source material: skin. The CDR3 loop reads CASSLDGVQINTQYF. The CDR3 DNA reads TGTGCCAGCAGCTTAGATGGGGTACAAATCAATACGCAGTATTTT.